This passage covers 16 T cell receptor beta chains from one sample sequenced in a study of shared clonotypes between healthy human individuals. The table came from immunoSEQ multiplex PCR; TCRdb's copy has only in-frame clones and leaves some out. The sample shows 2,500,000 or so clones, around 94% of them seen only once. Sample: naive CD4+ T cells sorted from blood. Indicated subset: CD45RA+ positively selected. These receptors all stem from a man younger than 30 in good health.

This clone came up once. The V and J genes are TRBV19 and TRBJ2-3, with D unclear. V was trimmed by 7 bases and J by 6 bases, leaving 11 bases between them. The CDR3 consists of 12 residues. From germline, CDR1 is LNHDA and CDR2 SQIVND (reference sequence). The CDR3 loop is CASTGRPDTQYF. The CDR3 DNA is TGTGCCAGTACCGGTAGGCCCGATACGCAGTATTTT.

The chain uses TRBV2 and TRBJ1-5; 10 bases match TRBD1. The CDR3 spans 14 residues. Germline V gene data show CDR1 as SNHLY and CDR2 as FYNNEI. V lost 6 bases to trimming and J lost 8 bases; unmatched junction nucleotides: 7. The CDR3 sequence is CASRGRQGAEPQHF. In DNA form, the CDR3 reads TGTGCCAGCAGGGGTCGACAGGGGGCGGAGCCCCAGCATTTT.

CDR3 residues: CASSLRGTGSGNTIYF. The CDR3 DNA sequence: TGTGCCAGCAGCTTAAGGGGGACAGGGTCTGGAAACACCATATATTTT. The V and J genes are TRBV7-8 and TRBJ1-3; the match to TRBD1 covers 9 bases. Losses at the gene ends were 2 bases for V and 1 base for J; bases not matched to a gene: 3. The CDR3 spans 16 residues. Looked up from germline, CDR1 is SGHVS and CDR2 is FQNEAQ.

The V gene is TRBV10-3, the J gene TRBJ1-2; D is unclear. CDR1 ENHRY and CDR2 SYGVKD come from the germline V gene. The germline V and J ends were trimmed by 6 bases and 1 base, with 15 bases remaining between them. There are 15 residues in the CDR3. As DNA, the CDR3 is TGTGCCATCAGCGATGGGCCTTTAATTAACTATGGCTACACCTTC. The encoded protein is CAISDGPLINYGYTF.

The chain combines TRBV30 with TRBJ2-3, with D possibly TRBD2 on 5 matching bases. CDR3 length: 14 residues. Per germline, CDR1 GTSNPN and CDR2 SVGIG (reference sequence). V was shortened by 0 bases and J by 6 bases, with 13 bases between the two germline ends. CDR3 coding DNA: TGTGCCTGGAGTGTAGGACTGTTAGGGGATACGCAGTATTTT. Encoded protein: CAWSVGLLGDTQYF.

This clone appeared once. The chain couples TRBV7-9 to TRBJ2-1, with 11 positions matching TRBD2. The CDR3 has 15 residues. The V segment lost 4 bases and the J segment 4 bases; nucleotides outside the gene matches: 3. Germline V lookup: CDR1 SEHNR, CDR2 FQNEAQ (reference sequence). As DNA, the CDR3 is TGTGCCAGCAGCTCATGGACTAGCGGGTACAATGAGCAGTTCTTC. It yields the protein CASSSWTSGYNEQFF. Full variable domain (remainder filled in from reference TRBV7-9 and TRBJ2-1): DTGVSQNPRHKITKRGQNVTFRCDPISEHNRLYWYRQTLGQGPEFLTYFQNEAQLEKSRLLSDRFSAERPKGSFSTLEIQRTEQGDSAMYLCASSSWTSGYNEQFFGPGTRLTVL.

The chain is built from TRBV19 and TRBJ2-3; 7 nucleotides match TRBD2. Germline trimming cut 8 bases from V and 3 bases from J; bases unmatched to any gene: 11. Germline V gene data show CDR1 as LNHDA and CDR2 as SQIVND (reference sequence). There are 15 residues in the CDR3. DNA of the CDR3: TGTGCCAGTTCTTGGACTAGATCTGGGACAGATACGCAGTATTTT. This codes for CASSWTRSGTDTQYF.

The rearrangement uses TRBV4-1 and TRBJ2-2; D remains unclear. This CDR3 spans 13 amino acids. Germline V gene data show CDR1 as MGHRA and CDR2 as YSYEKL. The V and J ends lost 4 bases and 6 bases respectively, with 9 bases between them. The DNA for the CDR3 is TGCGCCAGCAGCCGGAGCCGATCCGGGGAGCTGTTTTTT. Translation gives CASSRSRSGELFF.

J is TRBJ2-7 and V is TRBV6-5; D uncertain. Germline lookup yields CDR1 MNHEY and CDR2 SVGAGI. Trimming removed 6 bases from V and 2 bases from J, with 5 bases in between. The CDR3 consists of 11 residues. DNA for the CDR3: TGTGCCAGCAGCCATACCTACGAGCAGTACTTC. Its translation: CASSHTYEQYF.

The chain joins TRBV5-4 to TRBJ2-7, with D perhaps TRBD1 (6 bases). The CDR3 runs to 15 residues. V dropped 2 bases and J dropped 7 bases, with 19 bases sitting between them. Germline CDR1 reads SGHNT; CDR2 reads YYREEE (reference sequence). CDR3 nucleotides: TGTGCCAGCAGCTTAGGACCAGGGGAACTGGGAGAGCAGTACTTC. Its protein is CASSLGPGELGEQYF. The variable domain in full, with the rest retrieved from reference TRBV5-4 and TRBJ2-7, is ETGVTQSPTHLIKTRGQQVTLRCSSQSGHNTVSWYQQALGQGPQFIFQYYREEENGRGNFPPRFSGLQFPNYSSELNVNALELDDSALYLCASSLGPGELGEQYFGPGTRLTVT.

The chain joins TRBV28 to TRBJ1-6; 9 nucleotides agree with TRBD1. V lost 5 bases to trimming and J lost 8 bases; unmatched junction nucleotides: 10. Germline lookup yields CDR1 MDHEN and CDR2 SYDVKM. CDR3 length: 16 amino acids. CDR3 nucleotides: TGTGCCAGCAGTGGACCTCCGGGACAGGGTTATTCACCCCTCCACTTT. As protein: CASSGPPGQGYSPLHF.

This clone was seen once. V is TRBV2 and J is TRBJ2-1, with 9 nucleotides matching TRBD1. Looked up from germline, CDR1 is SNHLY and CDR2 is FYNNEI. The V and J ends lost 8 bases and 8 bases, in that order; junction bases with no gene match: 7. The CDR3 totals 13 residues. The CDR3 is CASVRQGVDEQFF. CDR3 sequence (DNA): TGTGCCAGCGTCCGACAGGGGGTGGATGAGCAGTTCTTC.

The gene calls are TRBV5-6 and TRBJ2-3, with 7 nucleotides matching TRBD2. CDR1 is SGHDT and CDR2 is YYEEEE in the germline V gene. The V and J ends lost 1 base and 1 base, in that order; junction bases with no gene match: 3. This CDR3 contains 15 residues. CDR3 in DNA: TGTGCCAGCAGCTTGTTTGCGGGGGGCACAGATACGCAGTATTTT. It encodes CASSLFAGGTDTQYF. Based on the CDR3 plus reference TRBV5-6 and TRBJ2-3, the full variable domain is DAGVTQSPTHLIKTRGQQVTLRCSPKSGHDTVSWYQQALGQGPQFIFQYYEEEERQRGNFPDRFSGHQFPNYSSELNVNALLLGDSALYLCASSLFAGGTDTQYFGPGTRLTVL.

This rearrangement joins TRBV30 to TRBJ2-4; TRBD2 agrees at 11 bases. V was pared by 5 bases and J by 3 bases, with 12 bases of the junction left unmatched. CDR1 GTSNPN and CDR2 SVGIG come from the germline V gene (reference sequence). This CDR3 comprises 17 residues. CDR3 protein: CAWGGTSGFRGKNIQYF. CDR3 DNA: TGTGCCTGGGGCGGGACTAGCGGCTTTAGGGGCAAAAACATTCAGTACTTC.

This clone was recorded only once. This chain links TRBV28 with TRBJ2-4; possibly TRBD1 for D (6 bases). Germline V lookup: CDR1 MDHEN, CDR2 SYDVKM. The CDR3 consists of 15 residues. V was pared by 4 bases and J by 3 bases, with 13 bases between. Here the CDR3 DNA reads TGTGCCAGCAGTTCGGAACAGGGATACAAAAACATTCAGTACTTC. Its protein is CASSSEQGYKNIQYF.

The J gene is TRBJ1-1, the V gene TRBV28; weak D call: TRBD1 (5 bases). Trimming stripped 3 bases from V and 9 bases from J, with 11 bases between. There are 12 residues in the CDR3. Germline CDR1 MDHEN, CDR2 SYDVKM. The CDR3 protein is CASSLRGSQAFF. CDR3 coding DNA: TGTGCCAGCAGTTTGAGGGGCAGCCAAGCTTTCTTT.